The present entry profiles one T cell receptor beta chain with its context. Its cognate antigen is unknown. Other nucleotide sequences from this sample produce the same CDR3. The time point: blood 2 weeks post-SBRT. The treatment was: 15 Gy SBRT to primary tumor, nephrectomy 4 weeks later. Serial blood draws occurred at baseline and 2 and 4 weeks post-SBRT. This renal cell carcinoma was of the clear cell type. Using immunoSEQ multiplex PCR, the repertoire was profiled, and TCRdb retains in-frame clones only, with some absent. The sample records fewer than 55,000 clones, 75% to 85% being singletons. The CDR3 totals 11 residues. The V end lost 3 bases, the J end lost 4 bases, and 6 bases lay between the germline ends. Germline CDR1 reads SQVTM; CDR2 reads ANQGSEA. These data originate in a study of radiation and T cells in renal cell carcinoma. The study's findings and limits: Top tumor clonotypes rose in blood 2 weeks post-radiation, then contracted. Baseline intratumoral clonotype presence is unknown without pretreatment biopsies.

The receptor comes from an older woman with renal cell carcinoma. The genes are TRBV29-1 and TRBJ1-2; D perhaps matches TRBD1 (6 bases). The material was blood, obtained from a patient whose treatment included radiotherapy and nephrectomy. The CDR3 DNA follows: TGCAGCGTTGACAGGGGCTATGGCTACACCTTC. It is translated as CSVDRGYGYTF.